This TCR beta chain is from a study of T-cell reconstitution after alpha-beta-depleted transplantation in children. Germline V lookup: CDR1 MNHEY, CDR2 SVGAGI. This CDR3 spans 19 amino acids. Comment on this clonotype: Its target is not known. A read error may produce the germline difference seen at one junction end.

Whole-study results and caveats: Newly produced T cells mostly provided counts and TCRbeta diversity after one year, as hyperexpanded clones declined. Reportedly, roughly two months post-transplant, alpha-beta T cells arose from several hundred expanded graft clones. Some patients showed high day-60 TCRbeta diversity, which derived from surviving recipient T cells and thymic progenitors.

TCRbeta library construction was performed incorporating unique molecular identifiers. MiXCR, applied by TCRdb to the PCR reads, yields one record per CDR3 protein. The repertoire includes 700,000 to 950,000 distinct CDR3 sequences, roughly 16% of them detected once, and 5% sits in the top ten. This TCR was sampled from a male patient younger than 18 who had a stem cell transplant for acute lymphoblastic leukemia, so the T cells may come from the graft donor. The V call is TRBV6-5, the J call TRBJ2-1, with D possibly TRBD1 on 6 matching bases. This specimen consisted of PBMCs, mostly from graft donor cells, obtained 360 days after TCRalphabeta/CD19-depleted stem cell transplant. The DNA of the CDR3 is TGTGCCAGCAATTACTCACAGGGCCATTGGGCGGACTCCTACAATGAGCAGTTCTTC. It codes for CASNYSQGHWADSYNEQFF.